The entry below gives a single T cell receptor (beta chain) sequence along with its context. Authors' data handling: The authors estimated nucleated cell counts from reference gene primer amplification. The protocol was immunoSEQ multiplex PCR, while the TCRdb copy is restricted to in-frame clones and leaves out a portion. That table is the source of V, J and clone size, and D and trimming were worked out from the DNA. The sample records hundreds of thousands of clones, around 84% being singletons. The data originate from a study of blood T cell repertoires in COVID-19. Study as a whole: Italy, Spain and the United States were the sources of the convalescent and acute COVID-19 samples.

Germline lookup yields CDR1 SEHNR and CDR2 FQNEAQ (reference sequence). The V and J ends lost 5 bases and 3 bases, in that order; junction bases with no gene match: 6. This CDR3 has 15 amino acids. Recruits, aged about 18 to 89 years, lived in 24 US areas. Material for sequencing was PBMCs or T cells enriched from blood (not recorded which). This sequence joins TRBV7-9 and TRBJ1-5, with 8 bases that match TRBD1. This receptor was obtained from a man aged 25-45 years with acute COVID-19. In DNA, the CDR3 is TGTGCCAGCAGCGGTGGACAGGGCCACAATCAGCCCCAGCATTTT. Translating it yields CASSGGQGHNQPQHF.